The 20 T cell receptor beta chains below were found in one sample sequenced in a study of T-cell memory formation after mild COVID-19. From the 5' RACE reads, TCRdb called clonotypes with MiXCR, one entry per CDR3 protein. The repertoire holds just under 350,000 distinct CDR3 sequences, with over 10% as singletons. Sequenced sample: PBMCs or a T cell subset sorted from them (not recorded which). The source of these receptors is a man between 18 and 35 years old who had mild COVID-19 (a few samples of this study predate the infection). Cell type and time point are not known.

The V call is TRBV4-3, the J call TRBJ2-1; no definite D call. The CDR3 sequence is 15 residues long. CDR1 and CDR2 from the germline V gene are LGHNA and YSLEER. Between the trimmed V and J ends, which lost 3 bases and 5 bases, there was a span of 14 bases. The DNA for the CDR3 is TGCGCCAGCAGCCAGCTTTTTGGGTGGGACAATGAGCAGTTCTTC. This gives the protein CASSQLFGWDNEQFF.

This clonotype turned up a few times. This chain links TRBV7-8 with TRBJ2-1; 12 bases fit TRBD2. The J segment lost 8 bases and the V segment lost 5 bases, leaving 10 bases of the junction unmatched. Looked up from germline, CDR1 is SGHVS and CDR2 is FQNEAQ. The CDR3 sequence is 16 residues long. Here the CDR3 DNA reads TGTGCCAGCAGCCCCGCCGGACTAGCGGGGCGTTATGAGCAGTTCTTC. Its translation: CASSPAGLAGRYEQFF.

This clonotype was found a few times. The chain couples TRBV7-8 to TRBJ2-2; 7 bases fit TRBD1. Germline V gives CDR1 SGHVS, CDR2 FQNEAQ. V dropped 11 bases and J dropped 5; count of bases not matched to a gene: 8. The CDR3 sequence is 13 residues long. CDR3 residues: CARSQGRTGELFF. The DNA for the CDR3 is TGTGCCCGATCACAGGGGCGGACCGGGGAGCTGTTTTTT.

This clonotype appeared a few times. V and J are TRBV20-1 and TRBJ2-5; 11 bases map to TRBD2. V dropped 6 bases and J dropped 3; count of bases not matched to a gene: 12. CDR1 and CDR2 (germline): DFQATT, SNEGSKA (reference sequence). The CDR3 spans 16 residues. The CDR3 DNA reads TGCAGTGCCGGCACGCCTGGGACTAGCGGAGAAGAGACCCAGTACTTC. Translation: CSAGTPGTSGEETQYF.

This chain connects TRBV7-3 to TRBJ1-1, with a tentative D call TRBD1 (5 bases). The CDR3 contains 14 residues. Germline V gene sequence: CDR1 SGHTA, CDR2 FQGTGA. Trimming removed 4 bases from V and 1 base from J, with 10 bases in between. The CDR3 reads CASSWGTGNTEAFF. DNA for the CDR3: TGTGCCAGCAGCTGGGGGACCGGGAACACTGAAGCTTTCTTT.

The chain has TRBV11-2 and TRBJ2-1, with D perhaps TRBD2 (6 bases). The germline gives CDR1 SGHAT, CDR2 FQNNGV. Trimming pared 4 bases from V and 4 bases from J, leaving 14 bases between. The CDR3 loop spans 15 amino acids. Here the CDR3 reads CASSSWRGQYNEQFF. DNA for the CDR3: TGTGCCAGCAGCTCGTGGCGGGGTCAGTACAATGAGCAGTTCTTC.

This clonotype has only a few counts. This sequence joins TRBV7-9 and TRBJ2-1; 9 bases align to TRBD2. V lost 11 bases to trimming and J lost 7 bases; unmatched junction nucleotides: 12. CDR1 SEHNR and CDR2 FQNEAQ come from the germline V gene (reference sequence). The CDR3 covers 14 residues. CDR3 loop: CAAGGPGMGNEQFF. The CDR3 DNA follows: TGTGCCGCGGGGGGGCCAGGTATGGGGAATGAGCAGTTCTTC.

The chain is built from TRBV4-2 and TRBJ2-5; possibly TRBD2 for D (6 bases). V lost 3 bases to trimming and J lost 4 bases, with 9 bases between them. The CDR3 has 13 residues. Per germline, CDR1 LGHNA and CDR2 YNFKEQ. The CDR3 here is CASSQSGVETQYF. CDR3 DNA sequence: TGTGCCAGCAGCCAGTCGGGGGTAGAGACCCAGTACTTC.

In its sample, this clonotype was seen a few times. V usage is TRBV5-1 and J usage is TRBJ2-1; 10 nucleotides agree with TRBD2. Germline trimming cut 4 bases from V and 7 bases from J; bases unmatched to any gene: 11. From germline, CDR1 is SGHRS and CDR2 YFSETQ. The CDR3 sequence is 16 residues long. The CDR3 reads CASSVAGGRGGNEQFF. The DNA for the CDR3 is TGCGCCAGCAGCGTAGCGGGGGGCCGGGGGGGAAATGAGCAGTTCTTC.

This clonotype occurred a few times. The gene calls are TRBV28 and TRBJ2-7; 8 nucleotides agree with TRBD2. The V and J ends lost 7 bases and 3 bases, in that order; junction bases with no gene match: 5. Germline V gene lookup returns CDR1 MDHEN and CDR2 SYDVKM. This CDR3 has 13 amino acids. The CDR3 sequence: CASTSGGYYEQYF. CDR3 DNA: TGTGCCAGCACCAGCGGGGGTTACTACGAGCAGTACTTC.

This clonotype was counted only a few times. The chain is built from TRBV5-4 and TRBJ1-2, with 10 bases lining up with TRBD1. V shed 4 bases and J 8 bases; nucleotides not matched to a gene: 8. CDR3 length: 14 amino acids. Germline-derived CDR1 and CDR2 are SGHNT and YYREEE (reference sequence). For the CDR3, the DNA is TGTGCCAGCAGCGGAACCGACAGGGGGCGAGGCTACACCTTC. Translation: CASSGTDRGRGYTF.

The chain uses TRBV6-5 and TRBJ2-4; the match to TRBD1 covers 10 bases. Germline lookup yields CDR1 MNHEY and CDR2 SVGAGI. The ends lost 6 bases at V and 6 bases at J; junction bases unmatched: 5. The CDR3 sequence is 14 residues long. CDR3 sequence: CASRAGQGRNIQYF. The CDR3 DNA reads TGTGCCAGCAGGGCGGGACAGGGGCGAAACATTCAGTACTTC.

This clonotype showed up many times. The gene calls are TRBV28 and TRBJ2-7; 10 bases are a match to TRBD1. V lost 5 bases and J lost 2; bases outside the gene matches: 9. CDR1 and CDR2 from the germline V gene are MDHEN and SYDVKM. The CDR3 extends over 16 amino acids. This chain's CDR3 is CASSGGRGTGAYEQYV. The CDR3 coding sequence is TGTGCCAGCAGTGGCGGTCGGGGGACAGGGGCCTACGAGCAGTACGTC.

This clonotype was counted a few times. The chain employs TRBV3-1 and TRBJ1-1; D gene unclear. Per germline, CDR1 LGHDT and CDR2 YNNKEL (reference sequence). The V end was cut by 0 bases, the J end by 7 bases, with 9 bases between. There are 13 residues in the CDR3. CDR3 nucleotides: TGTGCCAGCAGCCAAGAGGTAGGGAGTGAAGCTTTCTTT. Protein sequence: CASSQEVGSEAFF.

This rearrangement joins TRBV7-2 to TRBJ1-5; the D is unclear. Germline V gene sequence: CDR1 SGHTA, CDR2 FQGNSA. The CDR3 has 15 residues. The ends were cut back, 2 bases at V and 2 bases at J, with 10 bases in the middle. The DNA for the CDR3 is TGTGCCAGCAGCTTATTCTTGGGCGGCAATCAGCCCCAGCATTTT. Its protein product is CASSLFLGGNQPQHF.

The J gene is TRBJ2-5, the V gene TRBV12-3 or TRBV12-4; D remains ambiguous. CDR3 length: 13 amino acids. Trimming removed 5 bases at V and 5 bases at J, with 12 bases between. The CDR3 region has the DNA TGTGCCAGCAGTCTTCAAATAGTTGAGACCCAGTACTTC. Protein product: CASSLQIVETQYF.

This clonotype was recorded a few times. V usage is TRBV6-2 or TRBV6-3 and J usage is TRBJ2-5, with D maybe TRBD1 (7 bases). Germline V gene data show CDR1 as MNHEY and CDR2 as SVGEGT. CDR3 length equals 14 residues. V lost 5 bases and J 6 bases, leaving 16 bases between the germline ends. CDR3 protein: CASSHPGGLKTQYF. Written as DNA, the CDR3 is TGTGCCAGCAGTCACCCAGGGGGGCTGAAGACCCAGTACTTC.

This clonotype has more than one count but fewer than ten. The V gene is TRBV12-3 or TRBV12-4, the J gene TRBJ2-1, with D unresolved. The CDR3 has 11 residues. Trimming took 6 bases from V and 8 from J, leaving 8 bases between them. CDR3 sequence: CASRRSDEQFF. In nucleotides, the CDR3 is TGTGCCAGCAGGCGATCGGATGAGCAGTTCTTC.

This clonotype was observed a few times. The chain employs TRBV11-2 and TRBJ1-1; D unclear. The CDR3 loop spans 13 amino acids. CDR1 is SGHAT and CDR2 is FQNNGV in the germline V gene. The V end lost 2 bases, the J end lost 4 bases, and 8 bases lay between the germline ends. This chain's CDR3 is CASSLSEFTEAFF. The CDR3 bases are TGTGCCAGCAGCTTAAGCGAGTTCACTGAAGCTTTCTTT.

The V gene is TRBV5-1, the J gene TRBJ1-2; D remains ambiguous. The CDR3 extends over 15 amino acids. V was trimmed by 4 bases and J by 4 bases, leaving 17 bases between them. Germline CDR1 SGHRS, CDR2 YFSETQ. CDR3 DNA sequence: TGCGCCAGCAGCCACGACCCCGGGGAAGGCTATGGCTACACCTTC. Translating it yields CASSHDPGEGYGYTF.